The source of this T cell receptor beta chain is a study of blood T cell repertoires in COVID-19. Study-wide background: Specimens from acute and convalescent COVID-19 originated in the United States, Italy and Spain. PBMCs, B-cell-depleted T cells, or T cells were the source of the cDNA or gDNA that made up the material.

After removal of 5 bases from V and 4 bases from J, the junction contained 7 bases not matched to a gene. Germline V lookup: CDR1 SGHRS, CDR2 YFSETQ. The CDR3 extends over 16 amino acids. Authors' data handling: Reference gene primer amplification gave estimated nucleated cell counts. Libraries were prepared by immunoSEQ multiplex PCR; TCRdb keeps only in-frame clonotypes and omits some of them. That table furnishes V, J and clone size, whereas the DNA furnished D and trimming. This table holds 80,000 to 100,000 clones, 86% found once. What was sequenced was peripheral blood. This receptor was obtained from a woman aged 55-70 years in a cohort sampled during active or convalescent COVID-19. The V call is TRBV5-1, the J call TRBJ2-7; 15 bases line up with TRBD2. CDR3 loop: CASSNGLAGGLYEQYF. For the CDR3, the DNA is TGCGCCAGCAGTAACGGACTAGCGGGAGGGTTGTACGAGCAGTACTTC.